These 9 T cell receptor beta chains were all obtained from the same sample, sequenced in a study of shared clonotypes between healthy human individuals. Sequencing was performed with immunoSEQ multiplex PCR; in TCRdb, only in-frame clones are kept and a portion is missing. This sample yields 560,000 or so clones, of which around 96% are seen a single time; around 0.1% belongs to the top ten. As defined, naive CD8 cells were CD45RO-negative and positively selected for CCR7, with terminally differentiated effector memory CD45RA+ cells excluded. The sequencing input was naive CD8+ T cells sorted from blood. The receptors shown here come from a woman aged 30 to 39 in good health.

The chain links TRBV4-1 to TRBJ2-3; D is uncertain. The V end lost 1 base, the J end lost 0 bases, and 8 bases lay between the germline ends. CDR1 and CDR2 from the germline V gene are MGHRA and YSYEKL. CDR3 length: 15 residues. CDR3 residues: CASSQVDTSTDTQYF. The CDR3 DNA follows: TGCGCCAGCAGCCAAGTAGACACTAGCACAGATACGCAGTATTTT.

The chain uses TRBV25-1 and TRBJ2-5; D possibly uses TRBD1 or TRBD2 (5 bases each). From germline, CDR1 is MGHDK and CDR2 SYGVNS. The CDR3 is 16 amino acids. V gave up 8 bases and J gave up 2 bases, with 21 bases separating them. The chain's CDR3 is CASGPGIGVGQETQYF. The CDR3 DNA sequence: TGTGCCAGCGGCCCGGGAATAGGGGTCGGACAAGAGACCCAGTACTTC.

This clone has a single count. V and J are TRBV13 and TRBJ1-2, with D possibly TRBD1 on 6 matching bases. Germline CDR1 and CDR2: PRHDT and FYEKMQ (reference sequence). CDR3 length: 14 residues. Trimming removed 0 bases at V and 3 bases at J, with 8 bases between. The CDR3 bases are TGTGCCAGCAGCTTAGGTTACAGGGACTATGGCTACACCTTC. This encodes CASSLGYRDYGYTF.

The V and J genes are TRBV11-2 and TRBJ2-2; D is unclear. In germline, CDR1 is SGHAT, CDR2 FQNNGV. The CDR3 runs 13 residues. V was cut by 4 bases and J by 7 bases, with 10 bases left in between. CDR3 coding DNA: TGTGCCAGCAGCTCAGTCGTTGTCGGGGAGCTGTTTTTT. Its protein is CASSSVVVGELFF.

As for this clone: This CDR3 is also generated by other DNA sequences in the sample. This chain connects TRBV20-1 to TRBJ1-1, with unresolved D. The germline V and J ends were trimmed by 5 bases and 0 bases, with 4 bases remaining between them. Per the germline V gene, CDR1 is DFQATT and CDR2 is SNEGSKA (reference sequence). The CDR3 runs 11 residues. The DNA of the CDR3 is TGCAGTGCTCCCCTGAACACTGAAGCTTTCTTT. Translation: CSAPLNTEAFF.

This sequence joins TRBV5-6 and TRBJ1-1; no firm D call. Germline CDR1 is SGHDT and CDR2 is YYEEEE. Trimming cost V 3 bases and J 0 bases, with 18 bases left between them. This CDR3 region has 17 residues. The CDR3 nucleotides are TGTGCCAGCAGCTCCCGACTGATTCGTGGGTTGAACACTGAAGCTTTCTTT. It yields the protein CASSSRLIRGLNTEAFF.

The J gene is TRBJ1-2, the V gene TRBV9, with no clear D. V lost 4 bases to trimming and J lost 8 bases, with 21 bases between them. The V gene's germline CDR1 is SGDLS and CDR2 YYNGEE. CDR3 size: 15 residues. The CDR3 sequence is CASSPETGPLEGYTF. CDR3 DNA: TGTGCCAGCAGCCCTGAAACCGGGCCCCTCGAGGGCTACACCTTC.

The chain combines TRBV10-3 with TRBJ1-1, with a possible D match to TRBD1 (6 bases). V lost 0 bases and J 8 bases, leaving 7 bases between the germline ends. Germline V gene data show CDR1 as ENHRY and CDR2 as SYGVKD. This CDR3 region has 12 residues. The CDR3 DNA is TGTGCCATCAGTGAGTCAGGGACAGAAGCTTTCTTT. Its translation is CAISESGTEAFF.

V is TRBV13 and J is TRBJ1-2, with TRBD1 identical over 7 bases. The germline V gene has CDR1 PRHDT and CDR2 FYEKMQ (reference sequence). The CDR3 is 15 residues long. Germline trimming cut 5 bases from V and 8 bases from J; bases unmatched to any gene: 14. The CDR3 sequence: CASSGRDRPSGGYTF. CDR3 DNA: TGTGCCAGCAGCGGACGGGACAGACCCAGTGGGGGCTACACCTTC.